This entry describes one TCR beta chain. One end of the junction fails to match germline, which may point to a read error. Only in-frame clones appear in the TCRdb table, and some are missing; sequencing was by immunoSEQ multiplex PCR. The sample records fewer than 200,000 clones, about nine tenths being singletons. The germline gives CDR1 SSHAT, CDR2 FNYEAQ (reference sequence). The CDR3 loop spans 13 amino acids. The data were obtained in a study of cytomegalovirus exposure and HLA in healthy donors. Study-wide background: The 130 or so validation repertoires, a later analysis reported, used the same platform as the 666 repertoires from the first cohort.

The chain recombines TRBV7-7 with TRBJ2-1, with D possibly TRBD2 on 5 matching bases. The sequenced sample consisted of PBMCs. The receptor's source is a man aged 18 to 30 in good health and CMV-seropositive. Here the CDR3 DNA reads TGTGCTAGCAGCTTGGGAGACTACAATGAGCAGTTCTTC. It specifies CASSLGDYNEQFF. The variable domain in full, completed from reference TRBV7-7 and TRBJ2-1, reads GAGVSQSPRYKVTKRGQDVTLRCDPISSHATLYWYQQALGQGPEFLTYFNYEAQPDKSGLPSDRFSAERPEGSISTLTIQRTEQRDSAMYRCASSLGDYNEQFFGPGTRLTVL.